This T cell receptor beta chain was identified during a study of shared clonotypes between healthy human individuals (dated by TCRdb to the early 2020s). In the study overall: The cohort included three men and a couple of women between 18 and 49 years of age. For each donor, CD4 naive and CD4 memory were each given three plates, CD8 naive was given two plates, and CD8 memory was given one plate. To estimate repertoire size and how much clonotypes are shared between individuals, the study performed deep sequencing of blood TCR repertoires from 4 to 6 healthy adults. Different laboratories and diverse techniques were used to prepare libraries and sequence TCR repertoires, to increase sequencing depth and limit assay-specific biases. Each donor's leukapheresis produced roughly between roughly 0.85 and 10 billion PBMCs. The full study reports these points: Naive subsets generally had larger estimated clonotype richness than memory subsets did. Only blood was sampled, and tissue TCR repertoires likely differ from those in blood. Across four donors, 5% to 6% of naive CD4, more than 3% of naive CD8, about 2.3% of memory CD4, and around 0.4% of memory CD8 clonotypes were shared. Higher generation probabilities were observed for clonotypes shared by all four sorted-subset donors than for non-shared clonotypes. The small number of donors limited the genetic and exposure-history diversity represented. Even with the large sequencing depth, rarefaction of the sorted-subset datasets indicated that sequencing was incomplete. Based on pairwise subsampling, the degree of clonotype sharing among donors was expected to be affected by sequencing depth.

Measured from the cysteine to the phenylalanine, the CDR3 is 16 residues long. The entry retains the CDR3 DNA only, 48 bases that are in frame from base 1. CDR1 SNHLY and CDR2 FYNNEI are derived from the germline V gene. At the junction V is shortened by 7 bases and J by 2 bases; bases outside the gene matches: 11. As to this clone: What this receptor recognizes is not known. No qualities accompany the bases; no much larger clone lies one base away.

TCR CDR3 regions were amplified from genomic DNA by multiplex PCR using the deep immunoSEQ assay. Genomic DNA extracted from each cell subset was distributed evenly over all wells of several immunoSEQ 96-well plates, and each plate served as one replicate. For sorted subsets, each replicate PCR was loaded with 200 to 250 ng genomic DNA, equivalent to about 30,000 T cell genomes. Purified libraries were measured with a Qubit 3.0 fluorometer, size-checked on a Bioanalyzer 2100, and measured again with the KAPA Library Quantification kit. A separate single-read 150-cycle Illumina NextSeq 550 flow cell was used to sequence each immunoSEQ 96-well plate. Processing in the source paper ran as follows. The immunoSEQ output contained only junctional sequences without quality scores, so filtering could not match that applied to full-length reads. To assign V/J genes and CDR3, sequences were annotated using PyIR, a Python wrapper for IgBLAST v1.9, with IMGT germline references. Any read was removed if the V/J assignment was weak (E-value above 1e-6), the CDR3 was missing, or the read contained stop codons, out-of-frame junctions, or ambiguous translated residues. V3J clonotypes were defined as sequences sharing an identical inferred V gene, J gene, and CDR3 amino acid sequence. Percentage overlap between repertoires was calculated by dividing the number of shared unique clonotypes by the size of the smaller repertoire. RTK rarefaction, the Chao1 estimator, and Recon v2.1 estimates of unobserved clonotypes were used to assess repertoire richness. Generation probabilities were computed with OLGA for all TCRbeta clonotypes obtained by the gDNA method from several donors. This immuneACCESS table, as held by TCRdb, lists in-frame sequences with V and J called but not all clones. Of the missing ones, under half trace to an unresolved V gene in checked studies; the others have no known cause. V and J calls and clone size come straight from that table; D and trimming were deduced from the DNA. Across this sample there are approximately 590,000 clones, with 95% seen only once. About 0.11% of the sample goes to the ten largest clones.

For the CD8 naive samples, CD45RO-negative cells were positively selected for CCR7, yielding a CD45RA+CCR7+ population from which TemRA cells were excluded. The donors were healthy, HIV-negative adults with no recently reported acute infections or vaccinations. Every donor was a Caucasian adult living in Nashville, Tennessee, USA. Blood was collected by leukapheresis, and PBMCs were isolated by Ficoll-Histopaque density gradient centrifugation and then cryopreserved in liquid nitrogen vapor phase. Purity and quantity of every magnetically sorted T cell population were checked by analytical flow cytometry. Genomic DNA was isolated from each sorted fraction and quantified by UV absorbance on a Nanodrop 2000c.

Sequencing input: naive CD8+ T cells sorted from blood. This specimen's cell subset or site label, interpreted: CD45RA+CCR7+. Recombination connected TRBV2 to TRBJ2-3; 8 nucleotides in the junction match TRBD2. The origin of this receptor is a woman in her 30s in good health. The DNA reads TGTGCCAGCATAGATCGGGAGGGGATCTACACAGATACGCAGTATTTT. Its protein product is CASIDREGIYTDTQYF.